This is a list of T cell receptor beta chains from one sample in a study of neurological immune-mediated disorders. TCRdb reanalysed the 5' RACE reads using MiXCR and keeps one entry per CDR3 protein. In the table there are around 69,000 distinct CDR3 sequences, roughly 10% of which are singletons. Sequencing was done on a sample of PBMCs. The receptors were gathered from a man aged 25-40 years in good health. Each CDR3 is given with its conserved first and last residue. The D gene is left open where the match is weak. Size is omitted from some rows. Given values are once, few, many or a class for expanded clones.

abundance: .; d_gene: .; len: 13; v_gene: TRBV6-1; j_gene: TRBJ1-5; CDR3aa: CASNTMWGQPQHF; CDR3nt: TGTGCCAGCAACACAATGTGGGGTCAGCCCCAGCATTTT
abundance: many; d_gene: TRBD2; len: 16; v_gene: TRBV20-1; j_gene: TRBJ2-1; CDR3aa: CSARDRGGRNYNEQFF; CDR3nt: TGCAGTGCTAGAGATCGGGGCGGGAGGAACTACAATGAGCAGTTCTTC
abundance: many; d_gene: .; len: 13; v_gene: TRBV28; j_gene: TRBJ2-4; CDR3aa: CAASGLAKNIQYF; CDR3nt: TGTGCCGCCAGCGGCCTAGCCAAAAACATTCAGTACTTC
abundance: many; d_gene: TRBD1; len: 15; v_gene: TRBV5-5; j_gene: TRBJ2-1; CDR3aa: CASSLGQGSYNEQFF; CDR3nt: TGTGCCAGCAGCTTGGGACAGGGGTCCTACAATGAGCAGTTCTTC
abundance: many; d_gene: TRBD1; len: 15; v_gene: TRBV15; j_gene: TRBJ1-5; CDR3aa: CATSRGQGSNQPQHF; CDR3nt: TGTGCCACCAGCAGAGGACAGGGTAGCAATCAGCCCCAGCATTTT
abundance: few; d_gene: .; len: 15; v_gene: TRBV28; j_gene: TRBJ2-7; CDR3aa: CASSLRQVGRIEQYF; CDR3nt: TGTGCCAGCAGCCTCCGACAGGTTGGGCGTATAGAGCAGTACTTC
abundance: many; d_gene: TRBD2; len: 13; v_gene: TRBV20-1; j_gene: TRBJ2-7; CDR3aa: CSASTSGRLEQYF; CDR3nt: TGCAGTGCTAGCACTAGCGGGAGGCTCGAGCAGTACTTC
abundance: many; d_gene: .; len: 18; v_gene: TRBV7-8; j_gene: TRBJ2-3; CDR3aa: CASSSLRPTGEGTDTQYF; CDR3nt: TGTGCCAGCAGCTCCCTCCGGCCGACGGGGGAGGGCACAGATACGCAGTATTTT
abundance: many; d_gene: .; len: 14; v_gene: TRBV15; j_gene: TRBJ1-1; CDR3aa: CATSRTSTRAEAFF; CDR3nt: TGTGCCACCAGCAGAACAAGCACGCGGGCTGAAGCTTTCTTT
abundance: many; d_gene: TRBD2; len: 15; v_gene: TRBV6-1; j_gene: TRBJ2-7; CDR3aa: CASSEGTSGSYEQYF; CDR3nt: TGTGCCAGCAGTGAAGGGACTAGCGGATCCTACGAGCAGTACTTC
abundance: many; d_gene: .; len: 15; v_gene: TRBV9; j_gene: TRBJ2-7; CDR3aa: CASSVDSRPSYEQYF; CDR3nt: TGTGCCAGCAGCGTAGACTCCAGGCCATCCTACGAGCAGTACTTC